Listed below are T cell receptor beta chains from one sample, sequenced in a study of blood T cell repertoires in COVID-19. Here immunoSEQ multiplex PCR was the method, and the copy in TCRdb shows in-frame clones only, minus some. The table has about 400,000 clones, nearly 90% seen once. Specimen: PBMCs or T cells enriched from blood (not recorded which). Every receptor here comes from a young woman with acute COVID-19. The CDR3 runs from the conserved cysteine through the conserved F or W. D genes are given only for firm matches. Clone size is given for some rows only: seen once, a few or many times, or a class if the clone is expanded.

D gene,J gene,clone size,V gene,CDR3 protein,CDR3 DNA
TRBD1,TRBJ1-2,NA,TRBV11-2,CASSFRTGLYGYTF,TGTGCCAGCAGCTTTAGGACAGGTTTATATGGCTACACCTTC
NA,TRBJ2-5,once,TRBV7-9,CASSSRGGETQYF,TGTGCCAGCAGCTCTAGGGGGGGAGAGACCCAGTACTTC
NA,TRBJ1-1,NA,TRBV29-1,CSVATNTEAFF,TGCAGCGTGGCGACAAACACTGAAGCTTTCTTT
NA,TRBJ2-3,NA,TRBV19,CASSISTKADADTQYF,TGTGCCAGTAGTATCTCGACTAAAGCCGATGCCGATACGCAGTATTTT
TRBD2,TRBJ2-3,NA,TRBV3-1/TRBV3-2,CASSPGTSGRTDTQYF,TGTGCCAGCAGCCCCGGGACTAGCGGGAGGACAGATACGCAGTATTTT
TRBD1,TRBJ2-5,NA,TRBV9,CASSSDRGWETQYF,TGTGCCAGCAGCTCAGACAGGGGGTGGGAGACCCAGTACTTC
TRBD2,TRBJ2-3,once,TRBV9,CASSVKLAGGGPDTQYF,TGTGCCAGCAGCGTTAAACTAGCGGGAGGAGGTCCAGATACGCAGTATTTT
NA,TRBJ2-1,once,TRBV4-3,CASSQGSVGAYNEQFF,TGCGCCAGCAGCCAAGGGTCCGTGGGGGCTTACAATGAGCAGTTCTTC
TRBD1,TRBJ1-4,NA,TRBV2,CASSDGTGSEKLFF,TGTGCCAGCAGTGACGGGACAGGGAGTGAAAAACTGTTTTTT
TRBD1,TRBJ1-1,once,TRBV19,CASSIRTGMNTEAFF,TGTGCCAGTAGTATACGGACAGGCATGAACACTGAAGCTTTCTTT
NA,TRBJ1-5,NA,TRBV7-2,CASSLNYQPQHF,TGTGCCAGCAGCTTAAACTATCAGCCCCAGCATTTT
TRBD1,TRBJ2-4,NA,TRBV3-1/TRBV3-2,CASSQAGGTKNIQYF,TGTGCCAGCAGCCAGGCAGGGGGAACCAAAAACATTCAGTACTTC
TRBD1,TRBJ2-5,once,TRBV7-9,CASSPPKGAGETQYF,TGTGCCAGCAGCCCACCAAAGGGGGCCGGGGAGACCCAGTACTTC
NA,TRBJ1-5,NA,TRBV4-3,CASSQGAAGQSNQPQHF,TGCGCCAGCAGCCAAGGAGCGGCCGGGCAGAGCAATCAGCCCCAGCATTTT
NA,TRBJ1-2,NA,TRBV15,CATSRDSGQGYGYTF,NA
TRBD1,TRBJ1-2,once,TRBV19,CASSIRRGFEGYTF,TGTGCCAGTAGTATTCGCAGGGGGTTTGAGGGCTACACCTTC
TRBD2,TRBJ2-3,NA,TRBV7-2,CASIPGLAGVADTQYF,TGTGCCAGCATCCCGGGACTAGCGGGAGTTGCAGATACGCAGTATTTT
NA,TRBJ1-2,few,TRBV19,CASSPAGRVSHGYTF,TGTGCCAGTAGTCCGGCCGGCCGGGTTAGTCATGGCTACACCTTC
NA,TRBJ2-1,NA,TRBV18,CASSPRLGNEQFF,TGTGCCAGCTCACCAAGACTAGGAAATGAGCAGTTCTTC
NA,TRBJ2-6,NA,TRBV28,CASTIQGANVLTF,TGTGCCAGCACCATACAAGGGGCCAACGTCCTGACTTTC
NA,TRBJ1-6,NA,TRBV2,CASSVSRDSPLHF,TGTGCCAGCAGTGTCTCCCGGGATTCACCCCTCCACTTT
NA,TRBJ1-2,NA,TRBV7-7,CASIRPRDHGYTF,TGTGCTAGCATCCGCCCGCGGGACCATGGCTACACCTTC
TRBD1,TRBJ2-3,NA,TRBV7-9,CASSSGQGTDTQYF,TGTGCCAGCAGCTCCGGACAGGGGACAGATACGCAGTATTTT
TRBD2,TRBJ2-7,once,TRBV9,CASSVGSGSYEQYF,TGTGCCAGCAGCGTAGGTAGCGGGAGTTACGAGCAGTACTTC
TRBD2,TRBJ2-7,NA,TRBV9,CASSKTSLPYEQYF,TGTGCCAGCAGCAAGACTAGCCTCCCTTACGAGCAGTACTTC
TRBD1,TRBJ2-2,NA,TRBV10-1,CASSESRGLGTGELFF,TGCGCCAGCAGTGAGTCGAGGGGGCTCGGGACCGGGGAGCTGTTTTTT
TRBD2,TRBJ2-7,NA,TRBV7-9,CASSPIEGTSAYEQYF,TGTGCCAGCAGCCCCATCGAAGGGACTAGCGCCTACGAGCAGTACTTC
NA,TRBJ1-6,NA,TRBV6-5,CASSSDNFNSPLHF,TGTGCCAGCAGTTCAGACAATTTCAATTCACCCCTCCACTTT
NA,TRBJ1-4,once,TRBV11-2,CASSFPTGQTKEKLFF,TGTGCCAGCAGCTTCCCCACGGGACAAACAAAGGAAAAACTGTTTTTT
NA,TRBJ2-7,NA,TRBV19,CASSWGLGVYEQYF,TGTGCCAGTAGTTGGGGACTTGGAGTATACGAGCAGTACTTC
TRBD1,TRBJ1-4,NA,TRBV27,CASSLGPPGQATPRGEKLFF,TGTGCCAGCAGCCTAGGCCCACCGGGACAGGCGACCCCACGGGGTGAAAAACTGTTTTTT
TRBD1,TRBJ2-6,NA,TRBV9,CASSPRDRLSGANVLTF,TGTGCCAGCAGCCCTCGGGACAGGCTCTCTGGGGCCAACGTCCTGACTTTC
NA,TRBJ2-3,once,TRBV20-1,CSPTRDTQYF,TGCAGTCCGACTAGGGATACGCAGTATTTT